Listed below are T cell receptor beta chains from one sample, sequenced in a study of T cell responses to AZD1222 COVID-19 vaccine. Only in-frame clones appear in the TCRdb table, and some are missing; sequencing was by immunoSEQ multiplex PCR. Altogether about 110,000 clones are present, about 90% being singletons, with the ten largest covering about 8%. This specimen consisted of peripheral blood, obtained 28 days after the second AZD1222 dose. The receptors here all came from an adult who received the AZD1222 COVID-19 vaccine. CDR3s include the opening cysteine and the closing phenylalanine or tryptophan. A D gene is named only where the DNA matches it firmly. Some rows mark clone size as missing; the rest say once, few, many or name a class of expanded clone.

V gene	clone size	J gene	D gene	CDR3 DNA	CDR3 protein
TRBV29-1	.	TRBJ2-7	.	TGCAGCGTCCTGGGACAAAGCTACGAGCAGTACTTC	CSVLGQSYEQYF
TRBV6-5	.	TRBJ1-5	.	TGTGCCAGCGGTATAGGGGGTCATAGCAATCAGCCCCAGCATTTT	CASGIGGHSNQPQHF
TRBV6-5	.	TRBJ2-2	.	TGTGCCAGCAAAGGGGGGGCGCGGGAGACCGGGGAGCTGTTTTTT	CASKGGARETGELFF
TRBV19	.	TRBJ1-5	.	TGTGCCAGTAGTACCGAGGTGGGGACCGTAAATCAGCCCCAGCATTTT	CASSTEVGTVNQPQHF
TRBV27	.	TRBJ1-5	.	TGTGCCAGCAGTCCCATAACGGGGTATAGCAATCAGCCCCAGCATTTT	CASSPITGYSNQPQHF
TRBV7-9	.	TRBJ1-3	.	TGTGCCAGCAGCTTAGGGAGCTCTGGAAACACCATATATTTT	CASSLGSSGNTIYF
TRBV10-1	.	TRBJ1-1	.	TGCGCCAGCAGTGCGGGGACCGATTGGAACACTGAAGCTTTCTTT	CASSAGTDWNTEAFF
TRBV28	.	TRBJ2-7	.	TGTGCCAGCTCAAAAGGCGGTTCGAAGGACTACGAGCAGTACTTC	CASSKGGSKDYEQYF
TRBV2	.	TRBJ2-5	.	TGTGCCAGCAGAGGAACAGGGATGGTGGAGACCCAGTACTTC	CASRGTGMVETQYF
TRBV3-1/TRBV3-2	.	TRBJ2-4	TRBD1	TGTGCCAGCAGCCAAGGAGCGGGACAGGGAAAAAACATTCAGTACTTC	CASSQGAGQGKNIQYF
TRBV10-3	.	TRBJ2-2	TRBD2	TGTGCCATCGGGCTATTTACCGGTCTAGCGGGGGAAAAATCCGGGGAGCTGTTTTTT	CAIGLFTGLAGEKSGELFF
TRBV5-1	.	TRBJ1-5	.	TGCGCCAGCAGTCCTACCGGCAATCAGCCCCAGCATTTT	CASSPTGNQPQHF
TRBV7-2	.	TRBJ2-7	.	TGTGCCAGCAGCTTACTGGTGGGTAGCTCCTACGAGCAGTACTTC	CASSLLVGSSYEQYF
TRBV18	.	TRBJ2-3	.	TGTGCCAGCTCACCACCCTCGGAGGGCTGGGATACGCAGTATTTT	CASSPPSEGWDTQYF
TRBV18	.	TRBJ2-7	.	TGTGCCAGCTCACCTCAGGCTAATAGAGAGCAGTACTTC	CASSPQANREQYF
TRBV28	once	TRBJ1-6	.	TGTGCCAGCAGCCTGGGCGGGAATTCACCCCTCCACTTT	CASSLGGNSPLHF
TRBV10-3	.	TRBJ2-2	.	TGTGCCATGTTCGATGGGGAGAACACCGGGGAGCTGTTTTTT	CAMFDGENTGELFF
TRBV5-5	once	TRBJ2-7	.	TGTGCCAGCAGCCACTTGGGGCAGGGGCTTCTAAAAGAGCAGTACTTC	CASSHLGQGLLKEQYF
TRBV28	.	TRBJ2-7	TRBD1	TGTGCCAGCAGTCCGACAGGGGGCACATACGAGCAGTACTTC	CASSPTGGTYEQYF
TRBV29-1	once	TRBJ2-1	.	TGCAGCGTTGTTATGGGGGGTCAGGATGAGCAGTTCTTC	CSVVMGGQDEQFF
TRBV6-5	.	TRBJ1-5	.	TGTGCCAGCAGGCCCCCGGGACACAATCAGCCCCAGCATTTT	CASRPPGHNQPQHF
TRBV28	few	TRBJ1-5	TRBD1	TGTGCCAGCCTACGGACAGGAGATCAGCCCCAGCATTTT	CASLRTGDQPQHF
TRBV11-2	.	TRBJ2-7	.	TGTGCCAGCAGCTTTAGGTCCTACTACGAGCAGTACTTC	CASSFRSYYEQYF
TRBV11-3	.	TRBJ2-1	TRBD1	TGTGCCAGCAGTTCGGGACAGGGGTTTGAGCAGTTCTTC	CASSSGQGFEQFF
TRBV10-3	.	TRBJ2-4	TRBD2	TGTGCCATCAGCCGGGGGACTAGTGGGGCCAAAAACATTCAGTACTTC	CAISRGTSGAKNIQYF
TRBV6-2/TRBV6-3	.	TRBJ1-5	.	TGTGCCAGCAGTTATTTCTCCGGAGGCCGGTGGGGCAATCAGCCCCAGCATTTT	CASSYFSGGRWGNQPQHF
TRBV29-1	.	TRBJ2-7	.	TGCAGCGTTGAAACTCTCTGGACCCACGAGCAGTACTTC	CSVETLWTHEQYF
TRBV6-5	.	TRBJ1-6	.	TGTGCCAGCAACCCAGGGGCGATCAATTCACCCCTCCACTTT	CASNPGAINSPLHF
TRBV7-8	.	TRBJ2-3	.	TGTGCCAGCAGCATGAATACCGGGAGCTTGAACACAGATACGCAGTATTTT	CASSMNTGSLNTDTQYF
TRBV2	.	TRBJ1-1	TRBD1	TGTGCCAGCAGCTACCGGACAGGGCGAGATAGTGAAGCTTTCTTT	CASSYRTGRDSEAFF
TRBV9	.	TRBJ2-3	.	TGTGCCAGCAGCGTGAGAGCGCCCCACACAGATACGCAGTATTTT	CASSVRAPHTDTQYF
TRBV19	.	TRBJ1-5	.	TGTGCCAGTAGTATTTTCGGCACCTCCCCGGGGGCCAATCAGCCCCAGCATTTT	CASSIFGTSPGANQPQHF
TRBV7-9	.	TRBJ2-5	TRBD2	TGTGCCAGCAGCAATAGCGGGGGGGCCATCGAGACCCAGTACTTC	CASSNSGGAIETQYF
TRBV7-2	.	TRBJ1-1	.	TGTGCCAGCAGCTTAAAGGCTGCAGGGGTGAACACTGAAGCTTTCTTT	CASSLKAAGVNTEAFF
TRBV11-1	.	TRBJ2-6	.	TGTGCCAGCAGCTTAGTACAGGGGAGGGTCCTGACTTTC	CASSLVQGRVLTF
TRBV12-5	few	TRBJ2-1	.	TGTGCTAGTGCCAAACCCACAGGGAGCTACAATGAGCAGTTCTTC	CASAKPTGSYNEQFF